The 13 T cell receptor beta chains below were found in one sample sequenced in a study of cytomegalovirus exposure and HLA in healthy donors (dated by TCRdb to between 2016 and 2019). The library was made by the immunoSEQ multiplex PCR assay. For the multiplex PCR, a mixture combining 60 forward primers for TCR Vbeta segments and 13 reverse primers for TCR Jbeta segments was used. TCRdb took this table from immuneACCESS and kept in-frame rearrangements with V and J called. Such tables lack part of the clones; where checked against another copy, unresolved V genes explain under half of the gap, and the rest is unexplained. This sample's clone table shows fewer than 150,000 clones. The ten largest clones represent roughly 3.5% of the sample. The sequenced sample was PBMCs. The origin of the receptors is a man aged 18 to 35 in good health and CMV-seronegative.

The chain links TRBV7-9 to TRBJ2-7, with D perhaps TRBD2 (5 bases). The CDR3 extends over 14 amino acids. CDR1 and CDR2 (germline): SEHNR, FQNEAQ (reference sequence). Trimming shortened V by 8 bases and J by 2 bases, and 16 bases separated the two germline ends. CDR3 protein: CASAERGLTYEQYF. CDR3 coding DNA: TGTGCCAGCGCCGAGCGCGGGTTGACCTACGAGCAGTACTTC.

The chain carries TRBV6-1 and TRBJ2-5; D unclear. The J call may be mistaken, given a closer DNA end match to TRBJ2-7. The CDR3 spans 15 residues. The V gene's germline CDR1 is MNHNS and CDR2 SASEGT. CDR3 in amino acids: CASSEEPAGSYEQYF. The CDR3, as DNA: TGTGCCAGCAGTGAGGAGCCGGCCGGTAGCTACGAGCAGTACTTC.

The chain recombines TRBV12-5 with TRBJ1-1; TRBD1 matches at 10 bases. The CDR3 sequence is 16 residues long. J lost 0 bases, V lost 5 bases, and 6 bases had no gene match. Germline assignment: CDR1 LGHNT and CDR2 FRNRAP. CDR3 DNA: TGTGCTAGTGGTAGCGGACAGGGGGTGCTGAACACTGAAGCTTTCTTT. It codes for CASGSGQGVLNTEAFF.

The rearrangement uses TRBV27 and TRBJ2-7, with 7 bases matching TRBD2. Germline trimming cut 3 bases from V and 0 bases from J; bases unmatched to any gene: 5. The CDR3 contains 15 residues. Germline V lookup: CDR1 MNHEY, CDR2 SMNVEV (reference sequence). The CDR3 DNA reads TGTGCCAGCAGTTTTGCTAGCGGATTCTCCTACGAGCAGTACTTC. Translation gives CASSFASGFSYEQYF.

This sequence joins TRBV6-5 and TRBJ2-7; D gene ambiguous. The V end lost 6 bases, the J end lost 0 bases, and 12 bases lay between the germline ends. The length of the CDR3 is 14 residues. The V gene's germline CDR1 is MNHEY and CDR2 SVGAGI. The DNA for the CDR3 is TGTGCCAGCAGATTCCCCGCGGACTCCTACGAGCAGTACTTC. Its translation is CASRFPADSYEQYF.

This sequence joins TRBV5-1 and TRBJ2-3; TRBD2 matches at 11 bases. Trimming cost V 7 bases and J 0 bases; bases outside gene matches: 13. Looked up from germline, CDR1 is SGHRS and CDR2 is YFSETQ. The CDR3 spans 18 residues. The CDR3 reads CASSLRGTSGTSTDTQYF. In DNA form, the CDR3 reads TGCGCCAGCTCCCTGAGGGGGACTAGCGGAACTAGCACAGATACGCAGTATTTT. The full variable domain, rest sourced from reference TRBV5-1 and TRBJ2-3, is KAGVTQTPRYLIKTRGQQVTLSCSPISGHRSVSWYQQTPGQGLQFLFEYFSETQRNKGNFPGRFSGRQFSNSRSEMNVSTLELGDSALYLCASSLRGTSGTSTDTQYFGPGTRLTVL.

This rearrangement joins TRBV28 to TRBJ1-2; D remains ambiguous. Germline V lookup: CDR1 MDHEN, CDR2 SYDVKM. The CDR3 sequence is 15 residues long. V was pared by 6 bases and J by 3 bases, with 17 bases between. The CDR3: CASSSITGGDYGYTF. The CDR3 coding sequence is TGTGCCAGCAGCTCAATTACGGGCGGGGACTATGGCTACACCTTC.

CDR3 loop: CASSVLAGEGNEQFF. For the CDR3, the DNA is TGTGCCAGCAGTGTACTAGCGGGTGAGGGCAATGAGCAGTTCTTC. The genes are TRBV6-4 and TRBJ2-1, with 9 bases identical to TRBD2. The CDR3 covers 15 residues. J was trimmed by 6 bases and V by 4 bases; bases with no gene match: 7. In germline, CDR1 is MRHNA, CDR2 SNTAGT.

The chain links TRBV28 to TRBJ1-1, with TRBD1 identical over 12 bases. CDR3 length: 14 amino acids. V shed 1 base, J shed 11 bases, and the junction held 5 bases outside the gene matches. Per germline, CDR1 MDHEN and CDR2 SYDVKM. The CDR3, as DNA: TGTGCCAGCAGTTTATCCGTCGGGACAGGGGGCGCTTTCTTT. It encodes CASSLSVGTGGAFF.

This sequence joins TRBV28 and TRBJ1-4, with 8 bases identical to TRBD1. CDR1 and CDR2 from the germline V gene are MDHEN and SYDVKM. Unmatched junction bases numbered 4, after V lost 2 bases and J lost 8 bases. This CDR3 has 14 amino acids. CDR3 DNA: TGTGCCAGCAGTTTAGGACAGGGTTGGGAAAAACTGTTTTTT. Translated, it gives CASSLGQGWEKLFF.

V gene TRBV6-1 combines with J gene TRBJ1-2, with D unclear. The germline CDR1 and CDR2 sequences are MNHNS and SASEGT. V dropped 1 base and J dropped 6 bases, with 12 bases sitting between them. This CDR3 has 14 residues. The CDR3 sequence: CASSEGNWQDGYTF. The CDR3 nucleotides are TGTGCCAGCAGTGAAGGCAACTGGCAGGATGGCTACACCTTC.

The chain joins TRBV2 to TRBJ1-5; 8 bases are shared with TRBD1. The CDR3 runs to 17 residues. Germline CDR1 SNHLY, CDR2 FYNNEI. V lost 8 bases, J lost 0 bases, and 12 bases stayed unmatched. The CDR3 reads CASWEDRARYSNQPQHF. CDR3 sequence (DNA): TGTGCCAGCTGGGAGGACAGGGCACGTTATAGCAATCAGCCCCAGCATTTT.

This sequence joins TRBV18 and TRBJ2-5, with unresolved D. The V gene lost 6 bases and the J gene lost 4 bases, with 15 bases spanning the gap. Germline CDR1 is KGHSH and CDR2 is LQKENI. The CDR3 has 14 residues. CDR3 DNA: TGTGCCAGCTCCCACATCGGCGGATTAGAGACCCAGTACTTC. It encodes CASSHIGGLETQYF. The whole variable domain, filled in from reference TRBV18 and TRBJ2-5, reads NAGVMQNPRHLVRRRGQEARLRCSPMKGHSHVYWYRQLPEEGLKFMVYLQKENIIDESGMPKERFSAEFPKEGPSILRIQQVVRGDSAAYFCASSHIGGLETQYFGPGTRLLVL.